Below, 27 T cell receptor beta chains from the same sample are listed, as sequenced in a study of T-cell memory formation after mild COVID-19. Using its own MiXCR run on the 5' RACE reads, TCRdb lists one record per CDR3 protein. Here the sample spans 430,000 or so distinct CDR3 sequences, roughly 25% being singletons. The source material was PBMCs or a T cell subset sorted from them (not recorded which). Receptor source: an adult woman who had mild COVID-19 (a few samples of this study predate the infection). Cell type and time point are not known.

The chain uses TRBV12-3 or TRBV12-4 and TRBJ1-2; possibly TRBD1 for D (5 bases). This CDR3 has 15 residues. The V and J ends lost 4 bases and 4 bases respectively, with 16 bases between them. The CDR3 DNA reads TGTGCCAGCAGTTCTCTCTTAAACGACAGCTATGGCTACACCTTC. Translated, it gives CASSSLLNDSYGYTF.

In this sample, this clonotype turned up a few times. This chain uses TRBV2 with TRBJ2-3; possibly TRBD1 or TRBD2 for D (5 bases each). Germline CDR1 reads SNHLY; CDR2 reads FYNNEI. The CDR3 extends over 15 amino acids. Trimming stripped 2 bases from V and 0 bases from J, with 9 bases between. CDR3 DNA sequence: TGTGCCAGCAGTGAACTTGGGGGTAGCACAGATACGCAGTATTTT. Its protein product is CASSELGGSTDTQYF.

The sample holds a few counts of this clonotype. This rearrangement joins TRBV7-2 to TRBJ2-3; D gene unclear. This CDR3 region has 11 residues. V was trimmed by 7 bases and J by 5 bases, leaving 7 bases between them. Germline V gene data show CDR1 as SGHTA and CDR2 as FQGNSA. The CDR3 protein is CASTQRDTQYF. The CDR3 coding sequence is TGTGCCAGCACCCAACGAGATACGCAGTATTTT.

The rearrangement uses TRBV7-9 and TRBJ2-4; D assignment may be TRBD1 or TRBD2 (5 bases each). The CDR3 extends over 17 amino acids. The germline gives CDR1 SEHNR, CDR2 FQNEAQ (reference sequence). Trimming removed 5 bases at V and 7 bases at J, with 24 bases between. CDR3 protein: CASSSPGPYPTGNIQYF. The CDR3 DNA reads TGTGCCAGCAGCAGCCCGGGACCTTACCCAACCGGGAACATTCAGTACTTC.

In this sample, this clonotype turned up a few times. This rearrangement joins TRBV7-8 to TRBJ2-7; 7 bases agree with TRBD1. Germline V gene data show CDR1 as SGHVS and CDR2 as FQNEAQ. CDR3 length: 15 amino acids. Losses at the gene ends were 1 base for V and 0 bases for J; bases not matched to a gene: 3. The CDR3 DNA reads as TGTGCCAGCAGCTTAGTGACAGGGTTCTCCTACGAGCAGTACTTC. As protein: CASSLVTGFSYEQYF. Together with reference TRBV7-8 and TRBJ2-7, the CDR3 gives the full variable domain: GAGVSQSPRYKVAKRGQDVALRCDPISGHVSLFWYQQALGQGPEFLTYFQNEAQLDKSGLPSDRFFAERPEGSVSTLKIQRTQQEDSAVYLCASSLVTGFSYEQYFGPGTRLTVT.

This clonotype was detected only a few times. The V and J genes are TRBV11-2 and TRBJ2-1; D ambiguous. This CDR3 is built from 15 residues. Germline V gene data show CDR1 as SGHAT and CDR2 as FQNNGV. Trimming left V 4 bases short and J 7 bases short, with 17 bases between. CDR3 protein: CASSYTWHIENEQFF. The CDR3 DNA sequence: TGTGCCAGCAGCTATACCTGGCATATAGAAAATGAGCAGTTCTTC.

The chain links TRBV7-9 to TRBJ1-5; no definite D call. Germline CDR1 and CDR2: SEHNR and FQNEAQ (reference sequence). CDR3 length equals 12 residues. With 5 bases removed from V and 11 bases from J, the gap between germline ends came to 13 bases. The CDR3 sequence: CASSQGGGSQHF. In DNA form, the CDR3 reads TGTGCCAGCAGCCAAGGAGGTGGCTCCCAGCATTTT.

This chain links TRBV3-1 with TRBJ2-7, with 7 nucleotides matching TRBD1. J gave up 3 bases and V 4 bases, and 6 bases lay outside the gene matches. Germline-derived CDR1 and CDR2 are LGHDT and YNNKEL (reference sequence). The CDR3 is 14 residues long. CDR3 sequence (DNA): TGTGCCAGCAGCCCCATAGACAGGGTCTACGAGCAGTACTTC. Translation gives CASSPIDRVYEQYF.

This clonotype was observed once. CDR3 DNA: TGTGCCAGCTCCGCGGGCCATGACTCCTACAATGAGCAGTTCTTC. It translates to CASSAGHDSYNEQFF. J is TRBJ2-1 and V is TRBV9; a possible D gene is TRBD2 (5 bases). Germline V CDR1 and CDR2: SGDLS, YYNGEE. Deletions cut 7 bases from V and 0 bases from J, with 14 bases between. The CDR3 is made up of 15 amino acids.

V is TRBV9 and J is TRBJ2-1; D is undetermined. V was cut by 3 bases and J by 2 bases, with 6 bases left in between. This CDR3 region has 13 residues. Germline CDR1 is SGDLS and CDR2 is YYNGEE. DNA of the CDR3: TGTGCCAGCAGCGCCCATACCTACAATGAGCAGTTCTTC. It specifies CASSAHTYNEQFF.

A few counts support this clonotype. This chain uses TRBV6-5 with TRBJ2-2; TRBD2 matches 13 bases. Losses at the gene ends were 7 bases for V and 1 base for J; bases not matched to a gene: 9. This CDR3 is built from 18 residues. Germline V gene lookup returns CDR1 MNHEY and CDR2 SVGAGI. CDR3 loop: CASNFGLAGVRNTGELFF. The CDR3 coding sequence is TGTGCCAGCAATTTTGGACTAGCGGGAGTTCGGAACACCGGGGAGCTGTTTTTT.

This clonotype was seen a handful of times. The rearrangement uses TRBV7-2 and TRBJ2-7; 7 bases line up with TRBD2. The CDR3 runs 16 residues. V trimming: 0 bases; J trimming: 4 bases; junction bases outside the gene matches: 9. Germline CDR1 and CDR2: SGHTA and FQGNSA. CDR3 in DNA: TGTGCCAGCAGCTTAGCCGCAAGCGGGGTTTTATACGAGCAGTACTTC. It codes for CASSLAASGVLYEQYF.

This clonotype was detected only a few times. V gene TRBV20-1 combines with J gene TRBJ1-1; 9 nucleotides align to TRBD1. Germline lookup yields CDR1 DFQATT and CDR2 SNEGSKA (reference sequence). This CDR3 contains 15 residues. The ends lost 2 bases at V and 4 bases at J; junction bases unmatched: 8. Here the CDR3 reads CSARYYRGQGTEAFF. CDR3 sequence (DNA): TGCAGTGCTAGATATTACAGGGGGCAAGGCACTGAAGCTTTCTTT.

For the CDR3, the DNA is TGCAGTGCTAGCCCCCCGACTAGTTCCGATACGCAGTATTTT. It specifies CSASPPTSSDTQYF. V usage is TRBV20-1 and J usage is TRBJ2-3, with a possible D match to TRBD2 (6 bases). V dropped 3 bases and J dropped 6 bases, with 16 bases sitting between them. Germline CDR1 reads DFQATT; CDR2 reads SNEGSKA (reference sequence). The CDR3 runs 14 residues.

V and J are TRBV12-3 or TRBV12-4 and TRBJ1-3, with no clear D. The CDR3 totals 16 residues. The ends were cut back, 8 bases at V and 0 bases at J, with 17 bases in the middle. CDR3 bases: TGTGCCAGCTTCCTCCGGGGAGGACCCTCTGGAAACACCATATATTTT. Its translation is CASFLRGGPSGNTIYF.

The chain links TRBV5-1 to TRBJ2-1, with unresolved D. The CDR3 spans 16 residues. Germline CDR1 and CDR2: SGHRS and YFSETQ. Trimming took 3 bases from V and 2 from J, leaving 15 bases between them. CDR3 DNA sequence: TGCGCCAGCAGCTCAAGAGAGAACAGCCCCTACAATGAGCAGTTCTTC. Protein product: CASSSRENSPYNEQFF.

The chain uses TRBV7-2 and TRBJ1-1; the match to TRBD1 covers 10 bases. V dropped 6 bases and J dropped 3; count of bases not matched to a gene: 4. This CDR3 has 14 amino acids. Germline CDR1 SGHTA, CDR2 FQGNSA. The CDR3 DNA sequence: TGTGCCAGCAGATCCGGGACAGGGGACACTGAAGCTTTCTTT. This translates into CASRSGTGDTEAFF.

The V and J genes are TRBV5-1 and TRBJ2-3; D is possibly TRBD1 or TRBD2 (7 bases each). CDR1 is SGHRS and CDR2 is YFSETQ in the germline V gene. CDR3 length: 17 amino acids. Trimming took off 1 base at V and 2 bases at J, with 17 bases between the two ends. The CDR3 spells CASSLSRAGQLTDTQYF. CDR3 coding DNA: TGCGCCAGCAGCTTGTCTCGAGCGGGACAGCTCACAGATACGCAGTATTTT.

This clonotype turned up a few times. The CDR3 here is CAWSVGHPGANVLTF. For the CDR3, the DNA is TGTGCCTGGAGTGTCGGCCACCCTGGGGCCAACGTCCTGACTTTC. The rearrangement links TRBV30 to TRBJ2-6; unclear D gene. Germline loops: CDR1 GTSNPN, CDR2 SVGIG (reference sequence). The ends were cut back, 0 bases at V and 2 bases at J, with 8 bases in the middle. The CDR3 runs to 15 residues.

The V gene is TRBV11-2, the J gene TRBJ2-7; a possible D gene is TRBD2 (5 bases). CDR1 is SGHAT and CDR2 is FQNNGV in the germline V gene. CDR3 size: 16 residues. The V gene lost 0 bases and the J gene lost 0 bases, with 12 bases spanning the gap. The CDR3 here is CASSLDSWTYSYEQYF. The CDR3 DNA reads TGTGCCAGCAGCTTAGATTCGTGGACTTACTCCTACGAGCAGTACTTC.

The chain links TRBV9 to TRBJ2-1, with D maybe TRBD2 (5 bases). Trimming removed 3 bases at V and 10 bases at J, with 8 bases between. The germline gives CDR1 SGDLS, CDR2 YYNGEE. This CDR3 has 11 amino acids. CDR3 nucleotide sequence: TGTGCCAGCAGCGCAACGGGGGAGCAGTTCTTC. Its protein product is CASSATGEQFF.

The chain has TRBV10-3 and TRBJ2-7; unclear D gene. V lost 11 bases, J lost 2 bases, and 13 bases lay in between. The CDR3 loop spans 12 amino acids. Germline V lookup: CDR1 ENHRY, CDR2 SYGVKD. The CDR3 DNA reads TGTGCCGGCGGAACATCCCCCTACGAGCAGTACTTC. Translating it yields CAGGTSPYEQYF.

V usage is TRBV11-1 and J usage is TRBJ2-5; D may match TRBD1 or TRBD2 (5 bases each). The CDR3 totals 15 residues. V lost 5 bases and J lost 1, with 14 bases in between. CDR1 and CDR2 from the germline V gene are SGHAT and FQDESV (reference sequence). The CDR3 here is CASSHNKGPQETQYF. The CDR3 DNA is TGTGCCAGCAGCCACAACAAGGGACCCCAAGAGACCCAGTACTTC. Filled out from reference TRBV11-1 and TRBJ2-5, the complete variable domain reads EAEVAQSPRYKITEKSQAVAFWCDPISGHATLYWYRQILGQGPELLVQFQDESVVDDSQLPKDRFSAERLKGVDSTLKIQPAELGDSAMYLCASSHNKGPQETQYFGPGTRLLVL.

V and J are TRBV5-1 and TRBJ2-2, with TRBD1 matching 7 bases. V lost 4 bases, J lost 8 bases, and 11 bases stayed unmatched. From germline, CDR1 is SGHRS and CDR2 YFSETQ. The CDR3 covers 15 residues. CDR3 nucleotide sequence: TGCGCCAGCAGCGTTGGCGACAGGGTAGCTGGGGAGCTGTTTTTT. Protein product: CASSVGDRVAGELFF. The variable domain in full, with the rest retrieved from reference TRBV5-1 and TRBJ2-2, is KAGVTQTPRYLIKTRGQQVTLSCSPISGHRSVSWYQQTPGQGLQFLFEYFSETQRNKGNFPGRFSGRQFSNSRSEMNVSTLELGDSALYLCASSVGDRVAGELFFGEGSRLTVL.

This clonotype was counted a few times. The V gene is TRBV7-2, the J gene TRBJ2-5; D unresolved. The CDR3 loop spans 14 amino acids. The germline V gene encodes CDR1 SGHTA and CDR2 FQGNSA. The V end was cut by 5 bases, the J end by 4 bases, with 14 bases between. DNA of the CDR3: TGTGCCAGCAGCCCGTACATAACCCGAGAGACCCAGTACTTC. Protein sequence: CASSPYITRETQYF.

The chain has TRBV15 and TRBJ1-2; D not certain. The ends were cut back, 0 bases at V and 8 bases at J, with 13 bases in the middle. Germline CDR1 reads LNHNV; CDR2 reads YYDKDF (reference sequence). The CDR3 is 14 amino acids. The CDR3 sequence: CATSRDLKEEGYTF. DNA of the CDR3: TGTGCCACCAGCAGAGATCTGAAGGAGGAGGGCTACACCTTC.

In this sample, this clonotype turned up a few times. The chain recombines TRBV27 with TRBJ1-2; 7 bases map to TRBD1. This CDR3 comprises 15 residues. The germline gives CDR1 MNHEY, CDR2 SMNVEV (reference sequence). V lost 5 bases, J lost 0 bases, and 6 bases stayed unmatched. This CDR3 is CASSPGQESNYGYTF. The CDR3, as DNA: TGTGCCAGCAGTCCCGGACAGGAATCTAACTATGGCTACACCTTC.